The present entry profiles one T cell receptor (beta chain) with its context. The data were obtained in a study of blood T cell repertoires in COVID-19. Study overall: T cells, B-cell-depleted T cells, or PBMCs supplied cDNA or gDNA.

Some clones are missing from TCRdb's copy, which holds only in-frame ones; the method was immunoSEQ multiplex PCR. In the table there are 430,000 or so clones, 70% to 90% of which are singletons. Germline CDR1 reads MNHEY; CDR2 reads SMNVEV (reference sequence). The ends were cut back, 4 bases at V and 3 bases at J, with 13 bases in the middle. The length of the CDR3 is 15 residues. The chain employs TRBV27 and TRBJ2-1; the D gene is possibly TRBD2 (6 bases). This sequence originates from a woman under 30 who had been exposed to COVID-19. Material: PBMCs or T cells enriched from blood (not recorded which). CDR3 DNA sequence: TGTGCCAGCAGTTATGGGACTGTAGACTACAATGAGCAGTTCTTC. Translation: CASSYGTVDYNEQFF.